The T cell receptor beta chain described here comes from a study of T cell repertoires in cytomegalovirus infection. Study-level information: Recently identified HLA-C-restricted CMV epitopes were among the peptides used. In public TCR beta signatures, there were indications of both CMV infection and matching HLA type.

The CDR3 runs 16 residues. Germline loops: CDR1 SEHNR, CDR2 FQNEAQ (reference sequence). Trimming at V came to 5 bases and at J to 0 bases, leaving 5 bases not matched to a gene. As regards this clonotype: Its antigen is not known.

Using its own MiXCR run on the reads, TCRdb lists one record per CDR3 protein. The sample has about 830,000 distinct CDR3 sequences, over 25% seen once. Study-level findings and limits: Across the ex vivo response, the dominant clonotypes were HLA-C-restricted CMV-specific TCR beta clonotypes. CMV carriers with the relevant HLA were identified by cumulative public TCR beta family frequency.

V gene TRBV7-9 combines with J gene TRBJ2-7; 12 nucleotides agree with TRBD1. The specimen comprised cultured CD8+ T cells from PBMCs, sampled from culture after CMV antigen stimulation. The TCR was taken from a human donor in good health (CMV status not recorded). Some clones in this sample may be carry-over from other donors' samples. The CDR3 DNA is TGTGCCAGCAGCACGCCGGGACAGGGGGCCTCCTACGAGCAGTACTTC. Amino acids: CASSTPGQGASYEQYF. Full variable domain (missing parts from reference TRBV7-9 and TRBJ2-7): DTGVSQNPRHKITKRGQNVTFRCDPISEHNRLYWYRQTLGQGPEFLTYFQNEAQLEKSRLLSDRFSAERPKGSFSTLEIQRTEQGDSAMYLCASSTPGQGASYEQYFGPGTRLTVT.